Listed here is a single TCR beta chain. Authors' analysis steps: Estimates of nucleated cell counts were drawn from the amplification of reference gene primers. Assay: immunoSEQ multiplex PCR; the TCRdb copy retains only in-frame clones and omits some. V and J calls and clone size come straight from that table; D and trimming were deduced from the DNA. The sample carries some 120,000 clones, around nine tenths recorded once. The data were obtained in a study of blood T cell repertoires in COVID-19. Overall study context: Sources were T cells, B-cell-depleted T cells, or PBMCs; the material itself was cDNA or gDNA.

V trimming: 1 base; J trimming: 2 bases; junction bases outside the gene matches: 6. Germline values: CDR1 SGHNT, CDR2 YYREEE (reference sequence). The CDR3 has 16 amino acids. Input material: peripheral blood. V and J are TRBV5-4 and TRBJ2-5, with 9 nucleotides matching TRBD1. This receptor was taken from a man between 35 and 55 years old with acute or convalescent COVID-19. The CDR3: CASSLRTGVRQETQYF. CDR3 bases: TGTGCCAGCAGCTTGAGGACAGGGGTCCGACAAGAGACCCAGTACTTC.